Listed here are 17 T cell receptor beta chains from one sample, sequenced in a study of T-cell memory formation after mild COVID-19. MiXCR, applied by TCRdb to the 5' RACE reads, yields one record per CDR3 protein. This sample has a few hundred thousand distinct CDR3 sequences, with under 25% found just once. Sequencing input: PBMCs or a T cell subset sorted from them (not recorded which). These receptor sequences come from an adult woman who had mild COVID-19 (a few samples of this study predate the infection). Cell type and time point are not known.

This clonotype has just a few counts. The V gene is TRBV15, the J gene TRBJ2-1, with 8 bases fitting TRBD1. V was clipped by 0 bases and J by 1 base; unmatched bases: 2. This CDR3 contains 16 residues. From germline, CDR1 is LNHNV and CDR2 YYDKDF (reference sequence). CDR3 residues: CATSRDGQGSYNEQFF. DNA for the CDR3: TGTGCCACCAGCAGAGACGGACAGGGATCCTACAATGAGCAGTTCTTC.

This chain uses TRBV6-4 with TRBJ2-7, with 11 bases aligning to TRBD2. There are 15 residues in the CDR3. Germline values: CDR1 MRHNA, CDR2 SNTAGT. Unmatched junction bases numbered 0, after V lost 0 bases and J lost 2 bases. CDR3 sequence: CASSDSSGGAYEQYF. CDR3 nucleotides: TGTGCCAGCAGTGACTCTAGCGGGGGGGCCTACGAGCAGTACTTC.

This clonotype showed up just a few times. J is TRBJ2-4 and V is TRBV12-3 or TRBV12-4; D remains ambiguous. Trimming took 6 bases from V and 4 from J, leaving 7 bases between them. This CDR3 is 12 amino acids long. DNA of the CDR3: TGTGCCAGCAGAGGTCCAAAAAACATTCAGTACTTC. This sequence encodes CASRGPKNIQYF.

The V gene is TRBV2, the J gene TRBJ1-2; TRBD1 matches 11 bases. Germline V gene lookup returns CDR1 SNHLY and CDR2 FYNNEI. V was pared by 6 bases and J by 2 bases, with 11 bases of the junction left unmatched. CDR3 length: 17 amino acids. CDR3 nucleotides: TGTGCCAGCAGAAGAGGACAGGGGGCCGGGGTCAACTATGGCTACACCTTC. Translated, it gives CASRRGQGAGVNYGYTF.

The chain has TRBV29-1 and TRBJ2-3, with D maybe TRBD2 (6 bases). Germline V gene sequence: CDR1 SQVTM, CDR2 ANQGSEA. V lost 1 base, J lost 6 bases, and 14 bases lay in between. The CDR3 length is 14 residues. The CDR3 sequence: CSVEGDLAGDTQYF. CDR3 nucleotides: TGCAGCGTTGAAGGTGACCTCGCGGGGGATACGCAGTATTTT.

J is TRBJ2-6 and V is TRBV24-1, with D tentatively TRBD1 (6 bases). The length of the CDR3 is 17 residues. Germline CDR1 reads KGHDR; CDR2 reads SFDVKD. V lost 5 bases and J lost 2, with 15 bases in between. CDR3 protein: CATSARGRGTGANVLTF. In DNA, the CDR3 is TGTGCCACCAGTGCCCGTGGCAGGGGTACTGGGGCCAACGTCCTGACTTTC.

This clonotype has a handful of counts. V gene TRBV10-3 combines with J gene TRBJ2-5, with 11 nucleotides matching TRBD2. Looked up from germline, CDR1 is ENHRY and CDR2 is SYGVKD. V lost 0 bases, J lost 1 base, and 7 bases stayed unmatched. The CDR3 is 18 residues long. CDR3 coding DNA: TGTGCCATCAGTGAGTCGCGACTAGCGGGGACCCGCCAAGAGACCCAGTACTTC. Translation gives CAISESRLAGTRQETQYF.

The genes are TRBV12-3 or TRBV12-4 and TRBJ1-1; TRBD1 matches 11 bases. The CDR3 sequence is 15 residues long. The V gene end was trimmed by 7 bases and the J gene end by 11 bases; junction bases not matched to a gene: 15. DNA of the CDR3: TGTGCCAGCACCCCTACCGGACAGGGGGCGCCTGGGGCTTTCTTT. It encodes CASTPTGQGAPGAFF.

The V call is TRBV5-6, the J call TRBJ1-1; D is perhaps TRBD1 (6 bases). Germline CDR1 and CDR2: SGHDT and YYEEEE. V was shortened by 3 bases and J by 3 bases, with 15 bases between the two germline ends. The CDR3 runs to 15 residues. In DNA, the CDR3 is TGTGCCAGCAGCTGGGGGTGGACAGCCGACACTGAAGCTTTCTTT. This sequence encodes CASSWGWTADTEAFF.

The rearrangement joins TRBV12-3 or TRBV12-4 to TRBJ1-2; D not certain. The CDR3 sequence is 15 residues long. V dropped 1 base and J dropped 7 bases, with 16 bases sitting between them. CDR3 nucleotides: TGTGCCAGCAGTTTAGTGGGCCTCCCCTCCGGTGGCTACACCTTC. This codes for CASSLVGLPSGGYTF.

This clonotype was found a few times. The V call is TRBV12-3 or TRBV12-4, the J call TRBJ1-1; D is possibly TRBD1 (6 bases). V was trimmed by 3 bases and J by 9 bases, leaving 8 bases between them. This CDR3 region has 11 residues. CDR3 region: CASSFDRQAFF. CDR3 coding DNA: TGTGCCAGCAGTTTTGACAGGCAAGCTTTCTTT.

This clonotype has a handful of counts. V usage is TRBV7-9 and J usage is TRBJ2-7, with D perhaps TRBD2 (6 bases). V lost 2 bases and J lost 6, with 11 bases in between. This CDR3 has 13 amino acids. Germline V gives CDR1 SEHNR, CDR2 FQNEAQ (reference sequence). The CDR3 loop reads CASSLSGGGEQYF. CDR3 DNA sequence: TGTGCCAGCAGCTTATCCGGGGGTGGCGAGCAGTACTTC.

This clonotype was seen only a few times. The chain couples TRBV5-1 to TRBJ1-3; TRBD1 is a possible D gene (5 bases). The V end lost 0 bases, the J end lost 2 bases, and 12 bases lay between the germline ends. This CDR3 contains 16 residues. CDR1 SGHRS and CDR2 YFSETQ come from the germline V gene. In DNA form, the CDR3 reads TGCGCCAGCAGCTTGGGGGACGTTCTACCTGGAAACACCATATATTTT. Residues: CASSLGDVLPGNTIYF.

In this sample, this clonotype turned up a few times. The CDR3 DNA follows: TGTGCCAGCAGCCGTCAGGGGATGAACACCGGGGAGCTGTTTTTT. This sequence encodes CASSRQGMNTGELFF. The gene calls are TRBV27 and TRBJ2-2; D is perhaps TRBD1 (6 bases). The CDR3 totals 15 residues. Deletions cut 6 bases from V and 1 base from J, with 12 bases between. The germline V gene encodes CDR1 MNHEY and CDR2 SMNVEV (reference sequence).

This clonotype was seen a handful of times. The chain is built from TRBV12-3 or TRBV12-4 and TRBJ1-3; 8 nucleotides line up with TRBD1. After removal of 4 bases from V and 8 bases from J, the junction contained 16 bases not matched to a gene. CDR3 length: 17 amino acids. CDR3 bases: TGTGCCAGCAGTTCCTTGCCCCGGACAGGGATTCGGCACACCATATATTTT. Translating it yields CASSSLPRTGIRHTIYF.

This clonotype was seen only a few times. The rearrangement uses TRBV24-1 and TRBJ2-1; either TRBD1 or TRBD2 may fit D (5 bases each). Germline CDR1 KGHDR, CDR2 SFDVKD. The CDR3 consists of 16 residues. The V end was cut by 2 bases, the J end by 3 bases, with 13 bases between. The CDR3 DNA is TGTGCCACCAGTGATTGGGGGAGTGGAGACTACAATGAGCAGTTCTTC. Its protein product is CATSDWGSGDYNEQFF.

The rearrangement links TRBV20-1 to TRBJ1-2; TRBD1 is a possible D gene (6 bases). Germline-derived CDR1 and CDR2 are DFQATT and SNEGSKA (reference sequence). The CDR3 is 16 residues long. V lost 3 bases, J lost 1 base, and 18 bases lay in between. For the CDR3, the DNA is TGCAGTGCTAGCCCCCGGGACAAAAGAATTAACTATGGCTACACCTTC. Its translation: CSASPRDKRINYGYTF.